Following are 11 T cell receptor beta chains from one sample sequenced in a study of OX40 agonist ivuxolimab in advanced cancers. The method was immunoSEQ multiplex PCR; TCRdb's version includes in-frame clones alone and lacks a portion of them. The sample lists nearly 70,000 clones, 75% to 90% seen once, with about 8.2% in the top ten. The material sequenced was CD4+ or CD8+ T cells sorted from blood, taken in a trial of the OX40 agonist ivuxolimab. Source of these receptors: an adult with an advanced solid tumor such as melanoma, head and neck, liver or kidney cancer.

The chain employs TRBV6-1 and TRBJ2-3; D is unresolved. Germline loops: CDR1 MNHNS, CDR2 SASEGT. The ends were cut back, 3 bases at V and 2 bases at J, with 9 bases in the middle. The CDR3 totals 14 residues. The CDR3 DNA reads TGTGCCAGCAGTGATCGTGGATTCACAGATACGCAGTATTTT. It encodes CASSDRGFTDTQYF.

The genes are TRBV7-9 and TRBJ1-2; 7 nucleotides match TRBD1. Germline loops: CDR1 SEHNR, CDR2 FQNEAQ (reference sequence). After removal of 5 bases from V and 7 bases from J, the junction contained 7 bases not matched to a gene. The CDR3 is 13 residues long. The CDR3 loop reads CASSRGPLTGYTF. CDR3 DNA sequence: TGTGCCAGCAGCAGGGGGCCCCTAACTGGCTACACCTTC. Filled out from reference TRBV7-9 and TRBJ1-2, the complete variable domain reads DTGVSQNPRHKITKRGQNVTFRCDPISEHNRLYWYRQTLGQGPEFLTYFQNEAQLEKSRLLSDRFSAERPKGSFSTLEIQRTEQGDSAMYLCASSRGPLTGYTFGSGTRLTVV.

The V gene is TRBV7-3, the J gene TRBJ2-1; no definite D call. CDR1 and CDR2 from the germline V gene are SGHTA and FQGTGA. The CDR3 consists of 16 residues. V was shortened by 1 base and J by 0 bases, with 10 bases between the two germline ends. The CDR3 reads CASSLKGHSSYNEQFF. CDR3 coding DNA: TGTGCCAGCAGCTTAAAGGGCCATAGCTCCTACAATGAGCAGTTCTTC. Combining the CDR3 with reference TRBV7-3 and TRBJ2-1 gives the whole variable domain GAGVSQTPSNKVTEKGKYVELRCDPISGHTALYWYRQSLGQGPEFLIYFQGTGAADDSGLPNDRFFAVRPEGSVSTLKIQRTERGDSAVYLCASSLKGHSSYNEQFFGPGTRLTVL.

The V call is TRBV6-6, the J call TRBJ2-2; D may correspond to TRBD1 or TRBD2 (6 bases each). CDR3 length: 12 amino acids. Germline loops: CDR1 MNHNY, CDR2 SVGAGI (reference sequence). Deletions cut 5 bases from V and 9 bases from J, with 10 bases between. The CDR3 loop is CASSPGARELFF. The DNA for the CDR3 is TGTGCCAGCAGTCCGGGGGCCAGGGAGCTGTTTTTT.

The chain carries TRBV4-3 and TRBJ2-5, with D perhaps matching TRBD1 (6 bases). The CDR3 has 15 amino acids. The germline V and J ends were trimmed by 1 base and 2 bases, with 11 bases remaining between them. The V gene's germline CDR1 is LGHNA and CDR2 YSLEER. The CDR3 nucleotides are TGCGCCAGCAGCCAAGGAAGCAGGGGTCAAGAGACCCAGTACTTC. It codes for CASSQGSRGQETQYF.

This clone has a handful of counts. V usage is TRBV19 and J usage is TRBJ2-3; D perhaps matches TRBD2 (5 bases). This CDR3 is built from 14 residues. The germline V gene encodes CDR1 LNHDA and CDR2 SQIVND (reference sequence). The ends were cut back, 7 bases at V and 2 bases at J, with 13 bases in the middle. The CDR3 sequence: CASTRGGNTDTQYF. The CDR3 coding sequence is TGTGCCAGTACTCGGGGTGGGAACACAGATACGCAGTATTTT.

This rearrangement joins TRBV30 to TRBJ1-5; possibly TRBD1 for D (5 bases). Trimming took 0 bases from V and 3 from J, leaving 12 bases between them. Germline V gives CDR1 GTSNPN, CDR2 SVGIG (reference sequence). This CDR3 is built from 15 residues. CDR3 in DNA: TGTGCCTGGAGTGTCGCGACAGCTTACAATCAGCCCCAGCATTTT. Protein sequence: CAWSVATAYNQPQHF. The entire variable domain, with the rest obtained from reference TRBV30 and TRBJ1-5, is as follows: SQTIHQWPATLVQPVGSPLSLECTVEGTSNPNLYWYRQAAGRGLQLLFYSVGIGQISSEVPQNLSASRPQDRQFILSSKKLLLSDSGFYLCAWSVATAYNQPQHFGDGTRLSIL.

J is TRBJ1-5 and V is TRBV28, with no clear D. CDR3 length: 13 residues. CDR1 MDHEN and CDR2 SYDVKM come from the germline V gene. V was clipped by 3 bases and J by 4 bases, with 7 bases between them. The CDR3 sequence: CASSLDGNQPQHF. For the CDR3, the DNA is TGTGCCAGCAGTTTGGACGGGAATCAGCCCCAGCATTTT.

The rearrangement links TRBV6-4 to TRBJ1-1; D possibly corresponds to TRBD1 (6 bases). Looked up from germline, CDR1 is MRHNA and CDR2 is SNTAGT. The V end was cut by 0 bases, the J end by 9 bases, with 8 bases between. This CDR3 is built from 12 residues. CDR3 coding DNA: TGTGCCAGCAGTGACTCAAGGGGGAAAGCTTTCTTT. It translates to CASSDSRGKAFF.

The sample holds many counts of this clone. The rearrangement links TRBV11-2 to TRBJ2-7; tentatively, D is TRBD1 (5 bases). This CDR3 has 12 amino acids. Trimming removed 1 base from V and 8 bases from J, with 9 bases in between. CDR1 is SGHAT, CDR2 FQNNGV, per germline. The CDR3 reads CASSLGRVKQYF. The CDR3 coding sequence is TGTGCCAGCAGCTTAGGCAGGGTAAAGCAGTACTTC.

This clone turned up a few times. The gene calls are TRBV5-1 and TRBJ2-1; D is unclear. V lost 4 bases and J lost 8, with 16 bases in between. The CDR3 contains 14 residues. Germline loops: CDR1 SGHRS, CDR2 YFSETQ. The chain's CDR3 is CASSSGRTPDEQFF. In nucleotides, the CDR3 is TGCGCCAGCAGCAGTGGACGGACCCCAGATGAGCAGTTCTTC.